A selection of T cell receptor beta chains follows, all from one sample in a study of blood T cell repertoires in COVID-19. Profiled with immunoSEQ multiplex PCR; TCRdb holds only in-frame clones, not every one. The data show a few hundred thousand clones, with approximately 87% seen just once and approximately 9.3% held by the top ten. The sample taken for sequencing was PBMCs or T cells enriched from blood (not recorded which). All receptors come from a woman between 45 and 60 years old who had recovered from COVID-19. CDR3s include the opening cysteine and the closing phenylalanine or tryptophan. Fields, in order: J gene, D gene, V gene, clone size, CDR3 DNA, CDR3 protein. A D gene is named only where the DNA matches it firmly. For some rows the clone size is stated as once, few or many, or as a class when expanded; others skip it.

J: TRBJ1-6
D: TRBD1
V: TRBV6-5
size: NA
DNA: TGTGCCACGTACAGGGGCCCGGGAAATAATTCACCCCTCCACTTT
CDR3: CATYRGPGNNSPLHF

J: TRBJ1-5
D: NA
V: TRBV9
size: NA
DNA: TGTGCCAGCAGCGCCCAGGGTAAGGGCGATCAGCCCCAGCATTTT
CDR3: CASSAQGKGDQPQHF

J: TRBJ2-5
D: NA
V: TRBV28
size: NA
DNA: TGTGCCAGCAGTTTCTCTCCTAGTCGAGGGACCCAGTACTTC
CDR3: CASSFSPSRGTQYF

J: TRBJ1-2
D: NA
V: TRBV28
size: NA
DNA: TGTGCCAGCAGTTTGGACAGCTATGGCTACACCTTC
CDR3: CASSLDSYGYTF

J: TRBJ2-1
D: TRBD2
V: TRBV5-6
size: NA
DNA: TGTGCCAGCAGCTTGGTTAGCGGGGGGGCTCAGTTCTTC
CDR3: CASSLVSGGAQFF

J: TRBJ2-1
D: TRBD2
V: TRBV3-1/TRBV3-2
size: NA
DNA: TGTGCCAGCAGTCAACTCGCGGGGGTCAGCTCCTACAATGAGCAGTTCTTC
CDR3: CASSQLAGVSSYNEQFF

J: TRBJ1-2
D: NA
V: TRBV3-1/TRBV3-2
size: NA
DNA: TGTGCCAGCAGCCAGGACCAAGGAGGGGATGGCTACACCTTC
CDR3: CASSQDQGGDGYTF

J: TRBJ1-2
D: TRBD1
V: TRBV29-1
size: NA
DNA: TGCAGCGTTGGGGGACAGGCCCATGGCTACACCTTC
CDR3: CSVGGQAHGYTF

J: TRBJ1-2
D: NA
V: TRBV1
size: NA
DNA: TGCACCAGCAGCCAACAGACAGGCTATGGCTACACCTTC
CDR3: CTSSQQTGYGYTF

J: TRBJ2-5
D: TRBD1
V: TRBV11-2
size: NA
DNA: TGTGCCAGCAGCTCATGGGGAGAGGGGGCCCAAGAGACCCAGTACTTC
CDR3: CASSSWGEGAQETQYF

J: TRBJ2-2
D: TRBD1
V: TRBV19
size: once
DNA: TGTGCCAGTGGTGCCCGGGACAGGATCACCGGGGAGCTGTTTTTT
CDR3: CASGARDRITGELFF

J: TRBJ2-5
D: NA
V: TRBV24-1
size: NA
DNA: TGTGCCACCAGTGATCCTCTTGGGGGGACCGGAGAAGAGACCCAGTACTTC
CDR3: CATSDPLGGTGEETQYF

J: TRBJ2-7
D: TRBD1
V: TRBV18
size: NA
DNA: TGTGCCAGCTCACATCGACAGGGCGAGCAGTACTTC
CDR3: CASSHRQGEQYF

J: TRBJ1-1
D: NA
V: TRBV6-5
size: NA
DNA: TGTGCCACCCAGAGAAAGGGGCTCGCCACTGAAGCTTTCTTT
CDR3: CATQRKGLATEAFF

J: TRBJ2-6
D: TRBD1
V: TRBV7-9
size: NA
DNA: TGTGCCTACGTCCTAGGGACAGGGGGCACTGGGGCCAACGTCCTGACTTTC
CDR3: CAYVLGTGGTGANVLTF

J: TRBJ1-1
D: NA
V: TRBV5-1
size: NA
DNA: TGCGCCAGCAGCTTGGTTAAACCCGACCGGACAGCGGCACTGGCTTTCTTT
CDR3: CASSLVKPDRTAALAFF

J: TRBJ1-5
D: NA
V: TRBV5-5
size: once
DNA: TGTGCCAGCAGCTTTGGACAGCGAAATCAGCCCCAGCATTTT
CDR3: CASSFGQRNQPQHF

J: TRBJ2-7
D: TRBD1
V: TRBV6-5
size: NA
DNA: TGTGCCAGCAAGTCCGGACAGGGAGGCGACGAGCAGTACTTC
CDR3: CASKSGQGGDEQYF

J: TRBJ2-3
D: NA
V: TRBV4-3
size: NA
DNA: TGCGCCAGCAGCCGGGAAGAGGGAGTCGCGCAGTATTTT
CDR3: CASSREEGVAQYF

J: TRBJ2-7
D: TRBD1
V: TRBV5-1
size: NA
DNA: TGCGCCAGCAGCACGGACAGGGAACCCTACGAGCAGTACTTC
CDR3: CASSTDREPYEQYF

J: TRBJ1-1
D: TRBD1
V: TRBV7-2
size: NA
DNA: TGTGCCAGCAGCTTATCGACAGGGTTTACCGAAGCTTTCTTT
CDR3: CASSLSTGFTEAFF

J: TRBJ2-5
D: NA
V: TRBV5-5
size: NA
DNA: TGTGCCAGCAGCCCCGGTGGGGCTGACTGGGAGACCCAGTACTTC
CDR3: CASSPGGADWETQYF

J: TRBJ1-2
D: TRBD1
V: TRBV2
size: NA
DNA: TGTGCCAGCATCCCAACCGGGACAGGTTATGGCTACACCTTC
CDR3: CASIPTGTGYGYTF

J: TRBJ1-5
D: NA
V: TRBV27
size: NA
DNA: TGTGCCAGCAGTTTCGTAGGAGGAGGTCAGCCCCAGCATTTT
CDR3: CASSFVGGGQPQHF

J: TRBJ1-1
D: NA
V: TRBV7-9
size: NA
DNA: TGTGCCAGCACCAACGAGGGTACCCAAGAAGCTTTCTTT
CDR3: CASTNEGTQEAFF

J: TRBJ1-6
D: TRBD1
V: TRBV4-2
size: NA
DNA: TGTGCCAGCAGACGGGACAGGCAAAGCTCCTATAATTCACCCCTCCACTTT
CDR3: CASRRDRQSSYNSPLHF

J: TRBJ1-3
D: NA
V: TRBV7-2
size: NA
DNA: TGTGCCAGCAGCCCCGTCGAGGGCTCTGGAAACACCATATATTTT
CDR3: CASSPVEGSGNTIYF

J: TRBJ1-1
D: TRBD1
V: TRBV2
size: few
DNA: TGTGCCAGCAGTACCGTCGAGCGAGACAGGGAAGGGAACACTGAAGCTTTCTTT
CDR3: CASSTVERDREGNTEAFF

J: TRBJ1-1
D: NA
V: TRBV7-9
size: NA
DNA: TGTGCCAGCAGCGCGGGGAATATGAACACTGAAGCTTTCTTT
CDR3: CASSAGNMNTEAFF

J: TRBJ1-1
D: TRBD1
V: TRBV29-1
size: NA
DNA: TGCAGCGTCGAACTATACCGGGACAGGGTATCGAGGCACACTGAAGCTTTCTTT
CDR3: CSVELYRDRVSRHTEAFF

J: TRBJ2-1
D: TRBD2
V: TRBV18
size: NA
DNA: TGTGCCAGCCTTAGCGGGGGGGCCTGGAATGAGCAGTTCTTC
CDR3: CASLSGGAWNEQFF

J: TRBJ1-5
D: TRBD1
V: TRBV19
size: NA
DNA: TGTGCCAGTACCAAGTCCCAGGGGGGCAATCAGCCCCAGCATTTT
CDR3: CASTKSQGGNQPQHF

J: TRBJ1-3
D: NA
V: TRBV2
size: NA
DNA: TGTGCCAGCAGTGAATGGCAGGGGACTGGAAACACCATATATTTT
CDR3: CASSEWQGTGNTIYF

J: TRBJ2-7
D: TRBD2
V: TRBV4-3
size: NA
DNA: TGCGCCAGCAGCCAAGTGACTAGCGGGGATTACGAGCAGTACTTC
CDR3: CASSQVTSGDYEQYF

J: TRBJ1-5
D: TRBD1
V: TRBV5-1
size: NA
DNA: TGCGCCAGCAGTCTACAGGGGGCGAGCAATCAGCCCCAGCATTTT
CDR3: CASSLQGASNQPQHF

J: TRBJ1-5
D: NA
V: TRBV5-3
size: NA
DNA: TGTGCCAGAAGCTTGATGAGGCCAGAGGATCAGCCCCAGCATTTT
CDR3: CARSLMRPEDQPQHF

J: TRBJ1-2
D: TRBD1
V: TRBV3-1/TRBV3-2
size: NA
DNA: TGTGCCAGCAGCCAGCGGGACAGGGTGGCTGGCTACACCTTC
CDR3: CASSQRDRVAGYTF

J: TRBJ2-6
D: NA
V: TRBV6-2/TRBV6-3
size: NA
DNA: TGTGCCAGCAGTTACCAACTAGCCTCTGGGGCCAACGTCCTGACTTTC
CDR3: CASSYQLASGANVLTF

J: TRBJ1-2
D: NA
V: TRBV28
size: NA
DNA: TGTGCCAGCAGTCCCGGGGACAACAACTATGGCTACACCTTC
CDR3: CASSPGDNNYGYTF

J: TRBJ1-1
D: NA
V: TRBV20-1
size: NA
DNA: TGCAGTGCTAGAGATTACCCCCTACCTTTCTTT
CDR3: CSARDYPLPFF

J: TRBJ1-1
D: NA
V: TRBV5-1
size: NA
DNA: TGCGCCAGCAGCCCGGGAGGTAGGCTCACTGAAGCTTTCTTT
CDR3: CASSPGGRLTEAFF

J: TRBJ1-6
D: NA
V: TRBV6-1
size: NA
DNA: TGTGCCAGCAGTGATTGGGGGGGAAGCGGATCACCCCTCCACTTT
CDR3: CASSDWGGSGSPLHF